This is a list of T cell receptor beta chains from one sample in a study of blood T cell repertoires in COVID-19. The repertoire was sequenced with immunoSEQ multiplex PCR; TCRdb's copy has only in-frame clones and lacks some. Of roughly 300,000 clones listed, 86% are singletons. Input material: PBMCs or T cells enriched from blood (not recorded which). The receptor set was obtained from a woman aged 35 to 49 with acute COVID-19. CDR3s include the opening cysteine and the closing phenylalanine or tryptophan. The D gene is left open where the match is weak. Size tells how often a clone was seen (once, few, many) or the class of an expanded clone, and some rows leave it out.

j_gene,v_gene,d_gene,abundance,CDR3aa,CDR3nt
TRBJ1-1,TRBV7-2,TRBD1,once,CASSLGGQGTEAFF,TGTGCCAGCAGCTTAGGCGGACAGGGTACTGAAGCTTTCTTT
TRBJ2-7,TRBV10-3,TRBD1,-,CAISEGTGYYEQYF,TGTGCCATCAGTGAAGGGACAGGGTATTACGAGCAGTACTTC
TRBJ2-4,TRBV19,TRBD1,-,CASSTGTGYGGLLAKNIQYF,TGTGCCAGTAGTACCGGGACAGGGTATGGGGGTCTTTTAGCCAAAAACATTCAGTACTTC
TRBJ1-5,TRBV12-3/TRBV12-4,-,once,CASSLRGQPQHF,TGTGCCAGCAGTCTCCGGGGGCAGCCCCAGCATTTT
TRBJ2-1,TRBV25-1,-,-,CARHPGNMPQFF,TGTGCCAGACATCCGGGTAACATGCCCCAGTTCTTC
TRBJ1-1,TRBV29-1,-,once,CSVLGTPREAFF,TGCAGCGTTCTCGGGACACCTAGGGAAGCTTTCTTT
TRBJ1-3,TRBV9,-,few,CASSVGGPRSGNTIYF,TGTGCCAGCAGCGTAGGAGGTCCCCGCTCTGGAAACACCATATATTTT
TRBJ2-1,TRBV21-1,-,once,CASSKLQGPWHNEQFF,TGTGCCAGCAGCAAATTGCAGGGGCCATGGCACAATGAGCAGTTCTTC
TRBJ2-3,TRBV3-1/TRBV3-2,TRBD2,-,CASSRWPSGSRTDTQYF,TGTGCCAGCAGCCGTTGGCCTAGCGGGAGTCGCACAGATACGCAGTATTTT
TRBJ2-5,TRBV11-2,TRBD2,-,CASSLELAGVKETQYF,TGTGCCAGCAGCTTAGAGCTAGCGGGGGTAAAAGAGACCCAGTACTTC
TRBJ2-1,TRBV19,TRBD2,-,CASRVAGVNNEQFF,TGTGCCAGTAGGGTAGCGGGAGTGAACAATGAGCAGTTCTTC
TRBJ1-1,TRBV5-1,TRBD1,-,CASSFTGGERAFF,TGCGCCAGCAGCTTCACAGGGGGCGAAAGGGCTTTCTTT
TRBJ1-6,TRBV3-1/TRBV3-2,-,-,CASSQVRVSYNSPLHF,TGTGCCAGCAGCCAAGTGCGAGTGTCCTATAATTCACCCCTCCACTTT
TRBJ2-1,TRBV10-3,-,-,CAISDPQGGAYNEQFF,TGTGCCATCAGTGATCCACAAGGGGGGGCCTACAATGAGCAGTTCTTC
TRBJ1-2,TRBV28,-,once,CASTLGRDGYTF,TGTGCCAGCACTTTGGGGAGGGATGGCTACACCTTC
TRBJ1-6,TRBV3-1/TRBV3-2,-,-,CASSPGGGPGSYNSPLHF,TGTGCCAGCAGCCCCGGGGGTGGGCCTGGGTCCTATAATTCACCCCTCCACTTT
TRBJ1-1,TRBV5-1,-,-,CASSSGGWNTEAFF,TGCGCCAGCAGCTCGGGGGGGTGGAACACTGAAGCTTTCTTT